This is a list of T cell receptor beta chains from one sample in a study of T cells in localized non-small cell lung cancer. Produced via immunoSEQ multiplex PCR; TCRdb's table is partial and in-frame only. The sample records over 30,000 clones, over 80% being singletons. The specimen comprised peripheral blood, sampled before any cancer treatment. The receptors shown here come from a woman aged 35 to 69 with stage I lung adenocarcinoma. The CDR3 runs from the conserved cysteine through the conserved F or W. A D gene is named only where the DNA matches it firmly. Some rows mark clone size as missing; the rest say once, few, many or name a class of expanded clone.

>.|.|TRBV30|TRBJ2-7
CAWSLSRAGYEQYF
TGTGCCTGGAGCCTAAGTAGGGCCGGCTACGAGCAGTACTTC
>once|.|TRBV7-9|TRBJ2-2
CASSLDYTGELFF
TGTGCCAGCAGCTTGGACTACACCGGGGAGCTGTTTTTT
>few|.|TRBV28|TRBJ2-3
CASSFRGKDTDTQYF
TGTGCCAGCAGTTTCCGGGGAAAAGACACAGATACGCAGTATTTT
>.|TRBD1|TRBV9|TRBJ2-7
CASSRRQGINYEQYF
TGTGCCAGCAGCCGCCGACAGGGGATCAACTACGAGCAGTACTTC
>.|.|TRBV18|TRBJ2-6
CASSPQTGPGANVLTF
TGTGCCAGCTCACCTCAGACAGGACCTGGGGCCAACGTCCTGACTTTC
>.|.|TRBV6-6|TRBJ2-7
CASSYLMGGADEQYF
TGTGCCAGCAGTTACCTGATGGGGGGCGCGGACGAGCAGTACTTC
>once|.|TRBV9|TRBJ2-7
CASSVDPSYEQYF
TGTGCCAGCAGCGTAGACCCTTCCTACGAGCAGTACTTC
>.|.|TRBV19|TRBJ2-1
CASSIRGTYNEQFF
TGTGCCAGTAGTATACGCGGGACCTACAATGAGCAGTTCTTC
>.|TRBD1|TRBV6-1|TRBJ2-7
CASRSGTGTYEQYF
TGTGCCAGCCGATCCGGGACAGGGACCTACGAGCAGTACTTC
>.|.|TRBV7-2|TRBJ2-2
CASSLGGDGELFF
TGTGCCAGCAGCCTCGGGGGAGACGGGGAGCTGTTTTTT
>.|.|TRBV19|TRBJ1-5
CASSFHRTPSNQPQHF
TGTGCCAGTAGTTTCCACAGGACACCCAGCAATCAGCCCCAGCATTTT
>.|.|TRBV11-3|TRBJ1-1
CASSLAGLGTTEAFF
TGTGCCAGCAGCTTAGCGGGCCTCGGTACCACTGAAGCTTTCTTT